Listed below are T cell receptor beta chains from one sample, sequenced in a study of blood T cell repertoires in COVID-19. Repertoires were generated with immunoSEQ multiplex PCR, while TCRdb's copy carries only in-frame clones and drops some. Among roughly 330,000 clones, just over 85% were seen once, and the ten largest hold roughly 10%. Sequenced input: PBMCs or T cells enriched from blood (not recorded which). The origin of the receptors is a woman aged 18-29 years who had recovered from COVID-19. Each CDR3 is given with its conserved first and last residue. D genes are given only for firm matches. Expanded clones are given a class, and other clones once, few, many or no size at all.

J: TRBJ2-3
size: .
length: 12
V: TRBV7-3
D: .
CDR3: CASSSGPDTQYF
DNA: TGTGCCAGCAGCTCAGGGCCAGATACGCAGTATTTT

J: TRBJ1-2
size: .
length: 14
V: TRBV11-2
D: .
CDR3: CASSWGLEGDGYTF
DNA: TGTGCCAGCAGCTGGGGTCTAGAGGGCGATGGCTACACCTTC

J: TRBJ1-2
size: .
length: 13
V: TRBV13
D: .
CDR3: CASSLGQGDGYTF
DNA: TGTGCCAGCAGCTTAGGACAGGGCGACGGCTACACCTTC

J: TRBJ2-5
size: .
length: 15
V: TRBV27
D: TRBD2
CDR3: CASSAGTSGRETQYF
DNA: TGTGCCAGTTCTGCCGGGACTAGCGGGCGAGAGACCCAGTACTTC

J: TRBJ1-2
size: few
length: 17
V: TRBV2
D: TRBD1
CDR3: CASRVGTGTLQNYGYTF
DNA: TGTGCCAGCAGGGTAGGGACAGGAACATTACAAAACTATGGCTACACCTTC

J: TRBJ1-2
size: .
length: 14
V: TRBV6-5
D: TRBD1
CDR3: CASSLQTGGHGYTF
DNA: TGTGCCAGCAGTTTACAGACAGGGGGACACGGCTACACCTTC

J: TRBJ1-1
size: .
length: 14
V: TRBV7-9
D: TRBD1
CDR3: CASSDRASNTEAFF
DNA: TGTGCCAGCAGCGACAGGGCCTCAAACACTGAAGCTTTCTTT

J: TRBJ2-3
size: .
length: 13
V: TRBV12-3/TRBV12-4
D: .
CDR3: CASSSDSTDTQYF
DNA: TGTGCCAGCAGTTCGGACAGTACAGATACGCAGTATTTT

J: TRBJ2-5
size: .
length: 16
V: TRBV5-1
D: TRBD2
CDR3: CASSLASGTSGETQYF
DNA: TGCGCCAGCAGCTTGGCCTCGGGGACTAGCGGAGAGACCCAGTACTTC

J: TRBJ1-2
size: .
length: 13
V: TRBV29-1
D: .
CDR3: CSVPAGIPYGYTF
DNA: TGCAGCGTTCCAGCCGGGATCCCCTATGGCTACACCTTC

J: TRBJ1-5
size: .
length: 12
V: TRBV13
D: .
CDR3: CASSSGNQPQHF
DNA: TGTGCCAGCAGCTCGGGCAATCAGCCCCAGCATTTT

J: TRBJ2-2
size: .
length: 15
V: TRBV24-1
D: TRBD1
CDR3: CATSDLTGAPGELFF
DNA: TGTGCCACCAGTGATCTGACAGGGGCCCCCGGGGAGCTGTTTTTT

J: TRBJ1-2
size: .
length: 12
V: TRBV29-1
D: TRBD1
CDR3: CSALQGAGGYTF
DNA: TGCAGCGCCCTTCAGGGGGCGGGGGGCTACACCTTC

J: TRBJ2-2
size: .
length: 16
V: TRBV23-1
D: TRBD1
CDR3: CAGKPGQGVRTGELFF
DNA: TGCGCCGGCAAGCCGGGACAGGGGGTTCGGACCGGGGAGCTGTTTTTT

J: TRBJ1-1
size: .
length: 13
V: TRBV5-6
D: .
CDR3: CASSFRTFTEAFF
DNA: TGTGCCAGCAGCTTCCGGACATTTACTGAAGCTTTCTTT

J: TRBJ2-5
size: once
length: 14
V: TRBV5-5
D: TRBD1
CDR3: CASSRTGGGETQYF
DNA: TGTGCCAGCAGCCGAACAGGGGGCGGAGAGACCCAGTACTTC

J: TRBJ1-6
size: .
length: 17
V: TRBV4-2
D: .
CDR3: CASSQDLGQPQRGSLHF
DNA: TGTGCCAGCAGCCAAGATCTGGGGCAGCCCCAAAGAGGATCCCTCCACTTT

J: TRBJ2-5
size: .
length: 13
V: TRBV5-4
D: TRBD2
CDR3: CASSLGLAETQYF
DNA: TGTGCCAGCAGCTTGGGACTAGCAGAGACCCAGTACTTC

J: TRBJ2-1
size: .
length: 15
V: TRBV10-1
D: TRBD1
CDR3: CASSKDRGAYNEQFF
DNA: TGCGCCAGCAGTAAGGACAGGGGCGCTTACAATGAGCAGTTCTTC

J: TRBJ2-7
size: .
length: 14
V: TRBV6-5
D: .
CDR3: CASSYSGFYYEQYF
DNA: TGTGCCAGCAGTTACTCGGGCTTCTACTACGAGCAGTACTTC

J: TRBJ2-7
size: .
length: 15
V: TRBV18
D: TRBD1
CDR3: CASSRPGTGTYEQYF
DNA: TGTGCCAGCTCACGGCCCGGGACAGGGACCTACGAGCAGTACTTC

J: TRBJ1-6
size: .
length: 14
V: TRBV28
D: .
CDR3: CASSLPRSYSPLHF
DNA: TGTGCCAGCAGTTTACCCCGTTCCTATTCACCCCTCCACTTT

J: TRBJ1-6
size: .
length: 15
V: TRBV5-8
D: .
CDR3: CASSLVPGLGSPLHF
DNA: TGTGCCAGCAGCTTGGTTCCGGGTCTGGGTTCACCCCTCCACTTT

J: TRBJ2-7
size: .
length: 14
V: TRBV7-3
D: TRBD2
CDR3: CASSPSGSSYEQYF
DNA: TGTGCCAGCAGCCCTAGCGGTAGCTCCTACGAGCAGTACTTC

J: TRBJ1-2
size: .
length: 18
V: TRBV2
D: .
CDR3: CASSEGRRGKGTNYGYTF
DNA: TGTGCCAGCAGTGAAGGGCGCCGGGGGAAGGGAACAAACTATGGCTACACCTTC

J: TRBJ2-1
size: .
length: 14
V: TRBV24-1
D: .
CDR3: CATSEGNLGDEQFF
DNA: TGTGCCACCAGTGAAGGTAACCTTGGAGATGAGCAGTTCTTC

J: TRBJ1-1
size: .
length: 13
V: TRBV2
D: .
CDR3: CASSEALRERAFF
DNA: TGTGCCAGCAGTGAAGCGTTGCGGGAGAGGGCTTTCTTT

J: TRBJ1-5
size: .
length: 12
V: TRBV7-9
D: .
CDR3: CASGGEGRPQHF
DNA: TGTGCCAGCGGCGGGGAAGGGCGGCCCCAGCATTTT

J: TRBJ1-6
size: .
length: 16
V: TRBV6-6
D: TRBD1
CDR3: CASSAWTGREHSPLHF
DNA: TGTGCCAGCAGTGCCTGGACAGGGAGAGAGCATTCACCCCTCCACTTT

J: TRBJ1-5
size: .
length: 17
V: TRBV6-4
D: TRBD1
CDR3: CASRRFDRGRNNQPQHF
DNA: TGTGCCAGCCGCCGTTTTGACAGGGGGCGGAACAATCAGCCCCAGCATTTT

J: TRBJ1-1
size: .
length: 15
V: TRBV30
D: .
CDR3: CASQRLSGGYTEAFF
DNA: TGTGCCTCCCAACGGCTTTCTGGGGGCTATACTGAAGCTTTCTTT

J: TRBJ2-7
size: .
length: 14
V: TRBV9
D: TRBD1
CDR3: CASSAGQGPYEQYF
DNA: TGTGCCAGCAGCGCGGGACAGGGTCCCTACGAGCAGTACTTC

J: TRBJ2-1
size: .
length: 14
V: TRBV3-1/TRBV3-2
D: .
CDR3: CASSQRGSYNEQFF
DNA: TGTGCCAGCAGCCAGAGAGGGTCCTACAATGAGCAGTTCTTC

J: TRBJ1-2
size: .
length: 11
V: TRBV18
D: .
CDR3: CASSRGWELTF
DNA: TGTGCCAGCTCACGGGGATGGGAGTTGACCTTC

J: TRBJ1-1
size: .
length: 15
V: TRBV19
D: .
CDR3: CASTLGGTLNTEAFF
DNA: TGTGCCAGTACCCTCGGGGGTACTTTGAACACTGAAGCTTTCTTT

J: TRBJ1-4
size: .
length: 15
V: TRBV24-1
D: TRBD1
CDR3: CATRPGQGSNEKLFF
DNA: TGTGCCACCAGACCGGGACAGGGGTCTAATGAAAAACTGTTTTTT

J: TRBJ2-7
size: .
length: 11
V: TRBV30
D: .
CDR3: CAGDSSYEQYF
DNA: TGTGCCGGAGACTCTTCCTACGAGCAGTACTTC

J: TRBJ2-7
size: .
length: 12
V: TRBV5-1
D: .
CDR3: CASSLTAYEQYF
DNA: TGCGCCAGCAGCTTGACGGCCTACGAGCAGTACTTC